Following are 6 T cell receptor beta chains from one sample sequenced in a study of blood T cell repertoires in COVID-19. Generated by immunoSEQ multiplex PCR, the TCRdb table keeps only in-frame clones and is missing some. The sample holds approximately 100,000 clones, about 85% seen once. The sequencing sample was made of peripheral blood. The receptors originated from a woman aged 65 to 85 with active or convalescent COVID-19.

The CDR3 DNA reads as TGTGCCAGCAGTCAGCCCGGGGCTAATGAAAAACTGTTTTTT. This codes for CASSQPGANEKLFF. The chain combines TRBV5-4 with TRBJ1-4; no clear D gene. This CDR3 is 14 amino acids long. Germline assignment: CDR1 SGHNT and CDR2 YYREEE (reference sequence). Trimming left V 5 bases short and J 3 bases short, with 11 bases between.

The genes are TRBV19 and TRBJ2-1; 9 bases align to TRBD2. Trimming removed 10 bases from V and 4 bases from J; junction bases left unmatched: 11. In germline, CDR1 is LNHDA, CDR2 SQIVND (reference sequence). This CDR3 is built from 15 residues. Here the CDR3 DNA reads TGTGCCACCACCGGCTCCGGACTAGCGTACAATGAGCAGTTCTTC. This encodes CATTGSGLAYNEQFF.

The rearrangement joins TRBV20-1 to TRBJ1-1, with a possible D match to TRBD1 (5 bases). Germline-derived CDR1 and CDR2 are DFQATT and SNEGSKA (reference sequence). The CDR3 extends over 14 amino acids. V dropped 3 bases and J dropped 1 base, with 12 bases sitting between them. The CDR3 loop reads CSASLYGGNTEAFF. The CDR3 DNA follows: TGCAGTGCTAGTCTATACGGGGGGAACACTGAAGCTTTCTTT.

The genes are TRBV28 and TRBJ1-6, with 11 bases matching TRBD1. This CDR3 has 16 amino acids. Germline V lookup: CDR1 MDHEN, CDR2 SYDVKM. Unmatched junction bases numbered 5, after V lost 3 bases and J lost 7 bases. The CDR3 nucleotides read TGTGCCAGCAGTTTTTTGGGGACAGGGGGAAATTCACCCCTCCACTTT. Translated: CASSFLGTGGNSPLHF.

This rearrangement joins TRBV7-2 to TRBJ2-5, with 9 bases aligning to TRBD2. CDR3 length equals 15 residues. J gave up 5 bases and V 4 bases, and 8 bases lay outside the gene matches. CDR1 SGHTA and CDR2 FQGNSA come from the germline V gene. The CDR3 sequence: CASSSSSGTRETQYF. The CDR3 nucleotides read TGTGCCAGCAGCTCTTCTAGCGGGACCCGGGAGACCCAGTACTTC.

The CDR3 bases are TGTGCCAGCAGTGAAAAGACAGGGCATAGGAGGACAGATACGCAGTATTTT. Protein sequence: CASSEKTGHRRTDTQYF. The rearrangement joins TRBV6-1 to TRBJ2-3; TRBD1 matches at 7 bases. The germline V gene has CDR1 MNHNS and CDR2 SASEGT. CDR3 length: 17 amino acids. Trimming cost V 2 bases and J 3 bases; bases outside gene matches: 11.